Below are 24 T cell receptor beta chains sequenced from a single sample in a study of radiotherapy plus CTLA-4 blockade in lung cancer. Clones were read by immunoSEQ multiplex PCR, and TCRdb kept only the in-frame ones, dropping some. Among around 130,000 clones listed, 80% to 90% were seen once. Sequenced material: peripheral blood, taken from a patient treated with radiotherapy plus ipilimumab. These receptors originate from a human donor with non-small cell lung cancer that progressed on radiotherapy plus ipilimumab.

This clone was counted once. CDR3 sequence (DNA): TGTGCCAGCAGCCTGGGGTCGGGGACAGGTAATCAGCCCCAGCATTTT. Translated, it gives CASSLGSGTGNQPQHF. The J gene is TRBJ1-5, the V gene TRBV11-2, with 8 bases lining up with TRBD1. The junction had 10 bases not matched to a gene; V was cut back by 5 bases and J by 4 bases. The CDR3 runs to 16 residues. From germline, CDR1 is SGHAT and CDR2 FQNNGV.

The chain recombines TRBV9 with TRBJ2-2, with D unclear. Deletions cut 2 bases from V and 5 bases from J, with 10 bases between. Germline CDR1 and CDR2: SGDLS and YYNGEE. CDR3 size: 14 residues. The CDR3 is CASSVLQGTGELFF. The DNA of the CDR3 is TGTGCCAGCAGCGTGCTCCAAGGAACCGGGGAGCTGTTTTTT.

This clone was seen a single time. The J gene is TRBJ2-7, the V gene TRBV4-1; a possible D gene is TRBD2 (6 bases). Between the trimmed V and J ends, which lost 4 bases and 4 bases, there was a span of 20 bases. The CDR3 spans 16 residues. Germline assignment: CDR1 MGHRA and CDR2 YSYEKL. As DNA, the CDR3 is TGCGCCAGCAGCCCGCGCCACCTGGGTAGCGGATACGAGCAGTACTTC. The encoded protein is CASSPRHLGSGYEQYF.

The chain is built from TRBV29-1 and TRBJ1-1; D possibly corresponds to TRBD1 (6 bases). In germline, CDR1 is SQVTM, CDR2 ANQGSEA. V lost 5 bases to trimming and J lost 6 bases, with 13 bases between them. CDR3 length: 12 amino acids. CDR3 sequence (DNA): TGCAGCGTTACTCAGGGGTTGGCTGAAGCTTTCTTT. Encoded protein: CSVTQGLAEAFF.

The rearrangement uses TRBV2 and TRBJ1-2, with D possibly matching TRBD1 (6 bases). The germline gives CDR1 SNHLY, CDR2 FYNNEI. The CDR3 has 14 amino acids. Trimming cost V 7 bases and J 8 bases, with 20 bases left between them. In nucleotides, the CDR3 is TGTGCCAGCACCCCGGAACAACAGGGCCGAGGCTACACCTTC. This codes for CASTPEQQGRGYTF.

The rearrangement joins TRBV9 to TRBJ2-3; D is perhaps TRBD2 (6 bases). V was pared by 3 bases and J by 11 bases, with 19 bases between. Germline V CDR1 and CDR2: SGDLS, YYNGEE. The length of the CDR3 is 14 residues. Here the CDR3 reads CASSDGGFQEEQYF. The CDR3 DNA follows: TGTGCCAGCAGCGATGGGGGGTTTCAAGAGGAGCAGTATTTT.

The chain links TRBV19 to TRBJ2-1; 9 nucleotides match TRBD2. Germline CDR1 and CDR2: LNHDA and SQIVND (reference sequence). The CDR3 extends over 15 amino acids. V gave up 7 bases and J gave up 6 bases; unmatched junction bases: 10. CDR3 DNA sequence: TGTGCCAGTAAGTCTGGCGGGAGGGCCCTCAATGAGCAGTTCTTC. Its protein product is CASKSGGRALNEQFF.

V is TRBV5-1 and J is TRBJ1-1; perhaps TRBD1 as D (5 bases). The CDR3 has 15 residues. CDR1 is SGHRS, CDR2 YFSETQ, per germline. Trimming left V 1 base short and J 7 bases short, with 17 bases between. CDR3 DNA sequence: TGCGCCAGCAGCTTGTTTGGGGCCCCAGAAGGTGAAGCTTTCTTT. Protein sequence: CASSLFGAPEGEAFF.

V usage is TRBV5-4 and J usage is TRBJ2-1; 12 bases agree with TRBD1. Trimming took 4 bases from V and 8 from J; bases not matched to a gene: 4. The CDR3 has 14 residues. From germline, CDR1 is SGHNT and CDR2 YYREEE (reference sequence). The CDR3 loop is CASSTGQGADEQFF. CDR3 in DNA: TGTGCCAGCAGCACGGGACAGGGGGCTGATGAGCAGTTCTTC.

This chain joins TRBV5-1 and TRBJ2-2; 8 bases are shared with TRBD1. Germline loops: CDR1 SGHRS, CDR2 YFSETQ. This CDR3 spans 15 amino acids. Losses at the gene ends were 2 bases for V and 3 bases for J; bases not matched to a gene: 3. CDR3 DNA: TGCGCCAGCAGCTTCAGGGGGCTCGACACCGGGGAGCTGTTTTTT. Translation gives CASSFRGLDTGELFF.

Comments on this clone: The junction departs from the called germline gene at one end, perhaps through a read error. The chain recombines TRBV7-8 with TRBJ2-7; D perhaps matches TRBD2 (5 bases). The CDR3 totals 12 residues. Germline CDR1 is SGHVS and CDR2 is FQNEAQ. The CDR3 bases are TGTGCCAGCAGCCAGAGGACTGGATTCACAACCTTC. It codes for CASSQRTGFTTF.

The rearrangement joins TRBV7-9 to TRBJ2-7; D gene uncertain. Germline CDR1 and CDR2: SEHNR and FQNEAQ (reference sequence). V lost 4 bases and J lost 0, with 16 bases in between. This CDR3 spans 16 amino acids. CDR3 DNA sequence: TGTGCCAGCAGCTCGCTTTCGACGGATAACTCCTACGAGCAGTACTTC. As protein: CASSSLSTDNSYEQYF.

This clone was found once. This rearrangement joins TRBV14 to TRBJ2-1, with 11 bases that match TRBD2. V was clipped by 8 bases and J by 3 bases; unmatched bases: 9. Germline CDR1 SGHDN, CDR2 FVKESK. The CDR3 is 16 amino acids. The chain's CDR3 is CASFRSGRASYNEQFF. The DNA of the CDR3 is TGTGCCAGCTTTCGTAGCGGGAGGGCCAGCTACAATGAGCAGTTCTTC.

V and J are TRBV12-1 and TRBJ1-2. TRBV12-1 is a documented pseudogene. The CDR3 has 13 residues. The DNA of the CDR3 is TGTGCCAGCAGCTTTACTTTCGACTATGGCTACACCTTC. Translation: CASSFTFDYGYTF.

Notes on this clone: The sample holds other DNA sequences that translate to the same CDR3. V gene TRBV2 combines with J gene TRBJ1-2, with TRBD1 matching over 7 bases. The CDR3 consists of 13 residues. Germline CDR1 SNHLY, CDR2 FYNNEI. The J segment lost 3 bases and the V segment lost 4 bases, leaving 2 bases of the junction unmatched. The CDR3 DNA reads as TGTGCCAGCAGTGGTACAGGGGACTATGGCTACACCTTC. Its protein is CASSGTGDYGYTF.

This chain links TRBV6-5 with TRBJ1-1; 7 bases fit TRBD1. The germline CDR1 and CDR2 sequences are MNHEY and SVGAGI. The J segment lost 4 bases and the V segment lost 2 bases, leaving 1 base of the junction unmatched. The CDR3 consists of 13 residues. The CDR3 DNA reads TGTGCCAGCAGTTACCCAGGGGGCACTGAAGCTTTCTTT. As protein: CASSYPGGTEAFF.

The genes are TRBV7-9 and TRBJ2-5; 7 bases fit TRBD1. The V segment lost 1 base and the J segment 4 bases; nucleotides outside the gene matches: 9. Germline values: CDR1 SEHNR, CDR2 FQNEAQ (reference sequence). CDR3 length: 16 amino acids. Here the CDR3 reads CASSLEGQNPSETQYF. CDR3 DNA sequence: TGTGCCAGCAGCTTAGAGGGACAGAACCCTTCAGAGACCCAGTACTTC.

The chain couples TRBV7-9 to TRBJ1-2; perhaps TRBD1 as D (5 bases). The germline gives CDR1 SEHNR, CDR2 FQNEAQ (reference sequence). The CDR3 is 12 residues long. V dropped 4 bases and J dropped 8 bases, with 11 bases sitting between them. This CDR3 reads CASSSQGLGYTF. CDR3 coding DNA: TGTGCCAGCAGCTCCCAGGGTTTAGGCTACACCTTC.

The V and J genes are TRBV11-3 and TRBJ1-1, with a weak D call TRBD1 (6 bases). The CDR3 has 13 amino acids. Germline CDR1 and CDR2: SGHNT and YENEEA. The V end was cut by 1 base, the J end by 7 bases, with 10 bases between. CDR3 in DNA: TGTGCCAGCAGCTTAGGAACCAGGGGTGAAGCTTTCTTT. Translation gives CASSLGTRGEAFF.

This sequence joins TRBV5-4 and TRBJ1-1, with TRBD1 matching over 10 bases. Germline V lookup: CDR1 SGHNT, CDR2 YYREEE (reference sequence). The CDR3 covers 14 residues. Unmatched junction bases numbered 10, after V lost 3 bases and J lost 11 bases. The CDR3 bases are TGTGCCAGCAGCTCGGCCGGGACAGGGGCGGGGGCTTTCTTT. Amino acid sequence: CASSSAGTGAGAFF.

The CDR3 coding sequence is TGCGCCAGCAGCCAACTGGAAGGGGTCGGGGAGCTGTTTTTT. This sequence encodes CASSQLEGVGELFF. The rearrangement joins TRBV4-1 to TRBJ2-2, with D possibly TRBD1 on 5 matching bases. Germline V lookup: CDR1 MGHRA, CDR2 YSYEKL. The CDR3 totals 14 residues. The germline V and J ends were trimmed by 2 bases and 7 bases, with 11 bases remaining between them.

V gene TRBV2 combines with J gene TRBJ2-1, with D tentatively TRBD2 (6 bases). From germline, CDR1 is SNHLY and CDR2 FYNNEI. The CDR3 runs 12 residues. CDR3 amino acids: CVTGTYLNEQFF. CDR3 DNA sequence: TGTGTGACCGGGACTTACCTTAATGAGCAGTTCTTC.

This chain links TRBV6-5 with TRBJ1-1; no clear D. The germline V gene encodes CDR1 MNHEY and CDR2 SVGAGI. Trimming removed 6 bases from V and 0 bases from J, with 11 bases in between. This CDR3 has 14 residues. CDR3 DNA sequence: TGTGCCAGCAGCACGCCGGGGTTGAACACTGAAGCTTTCTTT. It is translated as CASSTPGLNTEAFF.

This clone was detected a few times. The chain combines TRBV5-1 with TRBJ2-2, with 9 positions matching TRBD2. Germline V gives CDR1 SGHRS, CDR2 YFSETQ. The CDR3 is 16 residues long. J was trimmed by 1 base and V by 5 bases; bases with no gene match: 6. The CDR3 DNA reads TGCGCCAGCAGACCGACGACTAGCGGGAACACCGGGGAGCTGTTTTTT. This sequence encodes CASRPTTSGNTGELFF. Combining the CDR3 with reference TRBV5-1 and TRBJ2-2 gives the whole variable domain KAGVTQTPRYLIKTRGQQVTLSCSPISGHRSVSWYQQTPGQGLQFLFEYFSETQRNKGNFPGRFSGRQFSNSRSEMNVSTLELGDSALYLCASRPTTSGNTGELFFGEGSRLTVL.